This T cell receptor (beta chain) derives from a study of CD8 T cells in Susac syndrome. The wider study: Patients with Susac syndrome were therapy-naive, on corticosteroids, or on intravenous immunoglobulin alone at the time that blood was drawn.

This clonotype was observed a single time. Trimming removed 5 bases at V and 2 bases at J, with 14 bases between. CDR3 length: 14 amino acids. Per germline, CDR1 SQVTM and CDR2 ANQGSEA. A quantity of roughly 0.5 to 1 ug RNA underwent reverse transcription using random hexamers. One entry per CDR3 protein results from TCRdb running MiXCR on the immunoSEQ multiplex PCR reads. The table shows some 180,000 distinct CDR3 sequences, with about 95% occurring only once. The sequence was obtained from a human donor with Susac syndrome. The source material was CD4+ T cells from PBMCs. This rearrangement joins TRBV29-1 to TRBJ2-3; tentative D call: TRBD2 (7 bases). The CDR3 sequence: CSVIGGANTDTQYF. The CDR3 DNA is TGCAGCGTTATAGGGGGGGCAAACACAGATACGCAGTATTTT.